Listed below are T cell receptor beta chains from one sample, sequenced in a study of early T cells in non-severe SARS-CoV-2 infection. MiXCR, applied by TCRdb to the 5' RACE reads, yields one record per CDR3 protein. The sample shows about 58,000 distinct CDR3 sequences, more than 9.5% of them seen only once. Material for sequencing was whole blood. All receptors come from an adult who was a healthcare worker with PCR-confirmed SARS-CoV-2 infection or an uninfected control (not recorded which). Each CDR3 is given with its conserved first and last residue. A D gene is named only where the DNA matches it firmly. The size entry is marked missing in some rows and otherwise reads once, few, many or a size class.

>TRBJ2-1|TRBV7-8|many|-
CASSPQGYSYNEQFF
TGTGCCAGCAGCCCTCAGGGGTACTCCTACAATGAGCAGTTCTTC
>TRBJ2-3|TRBV7-6|many|TRBD2
CASSGPGLAGGATDTQYF
TGTGCCAGCAGCGGTCCGGGACTAGCGGGAGGGGCCACAGATACGCAGTATTTT
>TRBJ2-7|TRBV28|-|-
CASRRQASSYEQYF
TGTGCCAGCAGGAGGCAGGCGAGCTCCTACGAGCAGTACTTC
>TRBJ2-1|TRBV4-1|-|TRBD2
CASSHGTSGGASYNEQFF
TGCGCCAGCAGCCACGGGACTAGCGGGGGTGCCTCCTACAATGAGCAGTTCTTC
>TRBJ2-1|TRBV29-1|few|-
CSVEVAEWDNEQFF
TGCAGCGTTGAGGTGGCGGAATGGGACAATGAGCAGTTCTTC
>TRBJ2-5|TRBV9|few|TRBD2
CASSGLAGGGQETQYF
TGTGCCAGCAGCGGACTAGCGGGAGGTGGACAAGAGACCCAGTACTTC
>TRBJ2-2|TRBV14|few|TRBD2
CASSRLAGLNTGELFF
TGTGCCAGCAGCCGACTAGCGGGATTGAACACCGGGGAGCTGTTTTTT
>TRBJ1-4|TRBV2|-|-
CASSEDGFNEKLFF
TGTGCCAGCAGTGAAGATGGGTTTAATGAAAAACTGTTTTTT
>TRBJ2-7|TRBV5-5|few|TRBD2
CASSTGTSGTYEQYF
TGTGCCAGCAGCACCGGGACTAGCGGGACCTACGAGCAGTACTTC
>TRBJ2-1|TRBV19|-|TRBD1
CASSLTGRIPYNEQFF
TGTGCCAGTAGTTTGACAGGGCGGATCCCCTACAATGAGCAGTTCTTC
>TRBJ1-2|TRBV6-2/TRBV6-3|-|-
CASSYSGRVMGANYGYTF
TGTGCCAGCAGTTACTCCGGCCGAGTGATGGGGGCTAACTATGGCTACACCTTC
>TRBJ2-2|TRBV18|-|TRBD1
CASLLGQTTGELFF
TGTGCCAGCTTATTGGGACAGACCACCGGGGAGCTGTTTTTT
>TRBJ2-3|TRBV20-1|few|TRBD2
CSAPTGTSGRGADTQYF
TGCAGTGCCCCAACTGGGACTAGCGGGAGGGGGGCAGATACGCAGTATTTT
>TRBJ2-2|TRBV6-5|-|-
CASSYSLQANTGELFF
TGTGCCAGCAGTTACTCGCTCCAGGCGAACACCGGGGAGCTGTTTTTT
>TRBJ1-2|TRBV4-3|-|TRBD1
CASSQDRTGGNNYGYTF
TGCGCCAGCAGCCAAGACCGGACAGGGGGCAATAACTATGGCTACACCTTC
>TRBJ2-1|TRBV29-1|many|TRBD2
CSGVGSGALRDEQFF
TGCAGCGGGGTGGGTAGCGGGGCCCTTAGGGATGAGCAGTTCTTC
>TRBJ2-3|TRBV7-9|few|-
CASESTDTQYF
TGTGCCAGCGAAAGCACAGATACGCAGTATTTT
>TRBJ2-3|TRBV2|many|TRBD1
CASIKDRGNTDTQYF
TGTGCCAGCATTAAGGACAGGGGTAACACAGATACGCAGTATTTT
>TRBJ1-2|TRBV18|-|TRBD1
CASSPGQARGNYGYTF
TGTGCCAGCTCCCCAGGACAGGCGAGGGGTAACTATGGCTACACCTTC
>TRBJ2-3|TRBV12-3/TRBV12-4|-|-
CASSFSPRLAGADTQYF
TGTGCCAGCAGTTTTTCCCCCCGGCTAGCAGGTGCAGATACGCAGTATTTT
>TRBJ1-2|TRBV12-3/TRBV12-4|many|TRBD1
CASRGTGTYGYTF
TGTGCCAGTCGAGGGACAGGGACCTATGGCTACACCTTC
>TRBJ2-1|TRBV24-1|few|TRBD2
CATSDLGGSSYNEQFF
TGTGCCACCAGTGACCTGGGAGGGAGCTCCTACAATGAGCAGTTCTTC
>TRBJ2-7|TRBV4-2|-|-
CASSQGDAYEQYF
TGTGCCAGCAGCCAAGGGGACGCCTACGAGCAGTACTTC
>TRBJ1-5|TRBV4-3|few|TRBD1
CASSQDTTLTGGGQPQHF
TGCGCCAGCAGCCAAGATACGACTCTCACAGGGGGGGGACAGCCCCAGCATTTT
>TRBJ2-1|TRBV20-1|few|-
CSARLAAWEAKGDEQFF
TGCAGTGCTAGATTGGCAGCTTGGGAGGCTAAGGGAGATGAGCAGTTCTTC
>TRBJ2-7|TRBV5-6|few|-
CASSSLSGHSPYEQYF
TGTGCCAGCAGCTCCCTCTCCGGCCATTCCCCCTACGAGCAGTACTTC
>TRBJ2-1|TRBV2|-|-
CASSGPDRVNEQFF
TGTGCCAGCAGCGGACCTGACAGAGTCAATGAGCAGTTCTTC
>TRBJ2-7|TRBV27|-|TRBD2
CASSWTSGGYEQYF
TGTGCCAGCAGTTGGACTAGCGGGGGATACGAGCAGTACTTC
>TRBJ2-2|TRBV7-2|few|TRBD1
CASTQTGGTGELFF
TGTGCCAGCACCCAGACAGGGGGTACCGGGGAGCTGTTTTTT
>TRBJ1-4|TRBV20-1|few|-
CSASIGSEKLFF
TGCAGTGCTAGCATAGGGTCTGAAAAACTGTTTTTT
>TRBJ2-3|TRBV4-3|few|-
CASSQDYSPGEGTDTQYF
TGCGCCAGCAGCCAAGATTACTCGCCAGGGGAGGGCACAGATACGCAGTATTTT
>TRBJ2-2|TRBV7-2|many|-
CASSLELLPGTGELFF
TGTGCCAGCAGCTTAGAGCTTCTCCCGGGGACCGGGGAGCTGTTTTTT
>TRBJ2-1|TRBV6-5|few|TRBD2
CASSYGAGVYNEQFF
TGTGCCAGCAGTTACGGGGCGGGAGTCTACAATGAGCAGTTCTTC
>TRBJ2-1|TRBV24-1|-|-
CATSPTVRGEQFF
TGTGCCACCAGCCCGACAGTGAGGGGTGAGCAGTTCTTC
>TRBJ2-2|TRBV24-1|few|-
CATSDPVHTGELFF
TGTGCCACCAGTGACCCGGTCCACACCGGGGAGCTGTTTTTT
>TRBJ2-7|TRBV18|many|TRBD2
CASSPGLAGAEQYF
TGTGCCAGCTCACCTGGACTAGCGGGGGCCGAGCAGTACTTC
>TRBJ1-3|TRBV20-1|-|TRBD1
CSAPGQGGDTIYF
TGCAGTGCCCCCGGACAGGGAGGAGACACCATATATTTT
>TRBJ1-5|TRBV28|many|TRBD1
CASSPETGSHRQPQHF
TGTGCCAGCAGTCCGGAGACAGGGTCCCATCGTCAGCCCCAGCATTTT
>TRBJ1-2|TRBV7-2|many|-
CASSPQGYGYTF
TGTGCCAGCAGCCCACAGGGCTATGGCTACACCTTC
>TRBJ2-1|TRBV10-2|few|-
CASSGQPLRNEQFF
TGCGCCAGCAGTGGGCAGCCCCTACGGAATGAGCAGTTCTTC
>TRBJ2-2|TRBV7-8|many|-
CASSHRRAGGTGELFF
TGTGCCAGCAGTCACCGACGGGCCGGCGGCACCGGGGAGCTGTTTTTT
>TRBJ2-3|TRBV7-6|few|TRBD1
CASSLEAFGTGEDTQYF
TGTGCCAGCAGCTTAGAAGCATTCGGGACAGGGGAAGATACGCAGTATTTT
>TRBJ1-2|TRBV4-2|once|TRBD1
CASSQDFDREGYTF
TGTGCCAGCAGCCAAGACTTTGACAGGGAAGGCTACACCTTC
>TRBJ2-7|TRBV27|-|-
CASSLSYRGGYEQYF
TGTGCCAGCAGTTTATCCTACAGGGGGGGGTACGAGCAGTACTTC
>TRBJ2-7|TRBV7-3|-|TRBD1
CASSPTGASGEQYF
TGTGCCAGCAGCCCGACAGGGGCGTCGGGCGAGCAGTACTTC
>TRBJ2-3|TRBV5-1|-|-
CASSWTSGTDTQYF
TGCGCCAGCAGCTGGACCAGTGGAACAGATACGCAGTATTTT
>TRBJ1-2|TRBV5-1|-|-
CASSLNIANYGYTF
TGCGCCAGCAGCTTGAACATAGCTAACTATGGCTACACCTTC
>TRBJ1-1|TRBV10-2|many|TRBD1
CASTLTTGGRSEAFF
TGCGCCAGCACACTAACTACAGGGGGCCGGTCTGAAGCTTTCTTT
>TRBJ2-1|TRBV6-5|many|TRBD2
CASSYSTSGGLNEQFF
TGTGCCAGCAGTTACTCTACCAGCGGGGGATTAAATGAGCAGTTCTTC
>TRBJ2-2|TRBV7-2|many|-
CASSGGRGTGELFF
TGTGCCAGCAGCGGGGGTCGTGGCACCGGGGAGCTGTTTTTT
>TRBJ1-5|TRBV20-1|many|-
CSAREQENQPQHF
TGCAGTGCTAGAGAACAGGAGAATCAGCCCCAGCATTTT
>TRBJ2-1|TRBV7-2|few|TRBD2
CASSLAREGHNEQFF
TGTGCCAGCAGCTTAGCGCGGGAGGGCCACAATGAGCAGTTCTTC
>TRBJ1-4|TRBV20-1|few|-
CSAKGLLNEKLFF
TGCAGTGCGAAGGGACTGCTTAATGAAAAACTGTTTTTT
>TRBJ2-5|TRBV20-1|many|-
CSARWGQTQYF
TGCAGTGCTAGATGGGGTCAGACCCAGTACTTC
>TRBJ2-7|TRBV20-1|many|-
CSARGGQGFYEQYF
TGCAGTGCTAGAGGGGGGCAGGGGTTCTACGAGCAGTACTTC
>TRBJ2-1|TRBV4-1|many|TRBD2
CASSQGLAGSYNEQFF
TGCGCCAGCAGCCAAGGACTAGCGGGGTCCTACAATGAGCAGTTCTTC
>TRBJ2-7|TRBV6-2/TRBV6-3|many|-
CASRDRFPYEQYF
TGTGCCAGCAGAGACAGGTTCCCCTACGAGCAGTACTTC